This TCR beta chain was sequenced during a study of Tregs in tolerant kidney transplant recipients. Repertoires were generated with immunoSEQ multiplex PCR, while TCRdb's copy carries only in-frame clones and drops some. Here the sample spans approximately 98,000 clones, nearly 90% being singletons. Trimming took off 4 bases at V and 4 bases at J, with 11 bases between the two ends. The length of the CDR3 is 13 residues. The germline CDR1 and CDR2 sequences are SGHRS and YFSETQ. J is TRBJ1-1 and V is TRBV5-1; D ambiguous. The source material was CD4+ T cells from blood, sampled before the transplant. This clonotype originated in a human donor who received a combined kidney and bone marrow transplant. CDR3 DNA: TGCGCCAGCAGCCCTAGCGGGGTCACTGAAGCTTTCTTT. Amino acid sequence: CASSPSGVTEAFF. Full variable domain (remainder filled in from reference TRBV5-1 and TRBJ1-1): KAGVTQTPRYLIKTRGQQVTLSCSPISGHRSVSWYQQTPGQGLQFLFEYFSETQRNKGNFPGRFSGRQFSNSRSEMNVSTLELGDSALYLCASSPSGVTEAFFGQGTRLTVV.